The entry below describes one T cell receptor (beta chain). The source of the sample is a study of blood T cell repertoires in COVID-19. Study context: Samples taken during acute and convalescent COVID-19 were collected in the United States, Italy and Spain. Sources were T cells, B-cell-depleted T cells, or PBMCs; the material itself was cDNA or gDNA.

Original methodology: Amplifying reference gene primers gave estimates of nucleated cell counts. Sequencing used immunoSEQ multiplex PCR; TCRdb keeps in-frame clones, though not all of them. That table furnishes V, J and clone size, whereas the DNA furnished D and trimming. The sample yields about 220,000 clones, 80% to 90% seen once. This CDR3 has 14 residues. In germline, CDR1 is SGHKS, CDR2 YYEKEE (reference sequence). V was shortened by 4 bases and J by 5 bases, with 15 bases between the two germline ends. The clonotype originates from a man aged 45-65 years who had recovered from COVID-19. Input material: peripheral blood. The chain carries TRBV5-5 and TRBJ1-1; maybe TRBD1 (6 bases). CDR3 sequence (DNA): TGTGCCAGCAGCCTCGCAGGGGCGCGTACTGAAGCTTTCTTT. Residues: CASSLAGARTEAFF.